This section outlines one T cell receptor beta chain sequence together with its context. The antigen is not known. The CDR3 is 16 amino acids. The germline gives CDR1 SGHRS, CDR2 YFSETQ. Deletions cut 0 bases from V and 4 bases from J, with 14 bases between. This sample is part of a study of T cells in Graves' hyperthyroidism and ophthalmopathy. Template material for amplifying TCR beta CDR3 regions consisted of RNA transcripts. The study used the HTBI primer set for a first-round RT-PCR of the TCR CDR3. Via MiXCR, TCRdb re-called the multiplex PCR reads, giving one row per CDR3 protein. This table holds around 350,000 distinct CDR3 sequences, approximately 19% found once. Findings and limits, study-wide: Stable hyperthyroidism was separated from ophthalmopathy by a model based on 13 V-J features. Blood also contained most expanded thyroid clonotypes above 0.001.

The diagnoses drew upon clinical symptoms, serum thyroxine and TRAb, thyroid ultrasound and orbital computed tomography. PBMCs were sourced from less than 13 ml fresh peripheral blood. Sequences were obtained from blood. This chain connects TRBV5-1 to TRBJ1-5, with D uncertain. The TCR originated in a woman aged 18-29 years with Graves' hyperthyroidism. The CDR3 DNA is TGCGCCAGCAGCTTGGATGGCAGTACCCGGAATCAGCCCCAGCATTTT. Residues: CASSLDGSTRNQPQHF.